The 30 T cell receptor beta chains in this list originate from one sample, sequenced in a study of spatial heterogeneity in lung cancer. Findings and caveats of the study: Mutation counts in tumors were tracked by counts of expanded intratumoral alpha and beta TCRs.

These receptors are not linked to any known antigen. TCRdb processed the 5' RACE reads anew with MiXCR; each CDR3 protein has one entry. The sample consists of roughly 18,000 distinct CDR3 sequences, roughly 9% of them appearing once. As for time point: sample taken at primary tumor resection. The specimen comprised lung tumor tissue, sampled at surgery. The receptor set was obtained from a female donor with early-stage non-small cell lung cancer.

This clonotype is termed medium-sized (0.01 to 0.1%). The library was prepared for alpha chains; this beta chain is a stray read, so its frequency means little. The rearrangement joins TRBV28 to TRBJ1-1; unclear D gene. CDR1 and CDR2 (germline): MDHEN, SYDVKM. Trimming left V 2 bases short and J 0 bases short, with 7 bases between. The CDR3 extends over 14 amino acids. For the CDR3, the DNA is TGTGCCAGCAGTTTAAGGGTAATGAACACTGAAGCTTTCTTT. Protein sequence: CASSLRVMNTEAFF.

This clonotype was counted only a few times. Since the library was made to target alpha chains, this beta chain is a stray read and its abundance is not meaningful. The chain uses TRBV6-5 and TRBJ2-2; TRBD2 aligns across 7 bases. The CDR3 loop spans 12 amino acids. Germline CDR1 MNHEY, CDR2 SVGAGI. The V and J ends lost 11 bases and 1 base, in that order; junction bases with no gene match: 1. CDR3 in DNA: TGTGCCGGGGGGGAGAACACCGGGGAGCTGTTTTTT. Encoded protein: CAGGENTGELFF.

For this clonotype: An end of the junction does not agree with germline; a read error may underlie this. Since it is a stray read in a library aimed at alpha chains, this beta chain has a size that is not meaningful. J is TRBJ2-2 and V is TRBV7-7; D is uncertain. Germline V gives CDR1 SSHAT, CDR2 FNYEAQ (reference sequence). This CDR3 contains 14 residues. CDR3 in amino acids: CASSLVRYTGELFF. The CDR3 coding sequence is TGTGCTAGCAGCTTAGTGCGCTACACCGGGGAGCTGTTTTTT.

With respect to this clonotype: This beta chain lies outside the target of a library built for alpha chains; its clone size means little. The chain is built from TRBV7-2 and TRBJ1-6, with TRBD1 matching 8 bases. Losses at the gene ends were 4 bases for V and 6 bases for J; bases not matched to a gene: 11. CDR1 SGHTA and CDR2 FQGNSA come from the germline V gene. This CDR3 contains 17 residues. Here the CDR3 DNA reads TGTGCCAGCAGCTCATTCGGACAGGGCCTCCTTAATTCACCCCTCCACTTT. It specifies CASSSFGQGLLNSPLHF.

Concerning this clonotype: A library made for alpha chains picked up this beta chain off target, so its size means little. Here the CDR3 DNA reads TGTGCCAGCAGCCCAGGCGGAGCCCGAGAGACCCAGTACTTC. As protein: CASSPGGARETQYF. The chain has TRBV7-2 and TRBJ2-5; D gene uncertain. The CDR3 covers 14 residues. The V and J ends lost 5 bases and 4 bases respectively, with 14 bases between them. CDR1 and CDR2 from the germline V gene are SGHTA and FQGNSA.

Only a few counts were recorded for this clonotype. This beta chain turned up in a library designed for alpha chains; as an off-target read, its abundance says little. The chain employs TRBV18 and TRBJ1-1, with D possibly being TRBD1 (5 bases). Deletions cut 3 bases from V and 2 bases from J, with 13 bases between. Germline V CDR1 and CDR2: KGHSH, LQKENI. The CDR3 consists of 15 residues. The CDR3 DNA reads TGTGCCAGCTCACCCCGAAGACAGAGCAACACTGAAGCTTTCTTT. Amino acids: CASSPRRQSNTEAFF.

This clonotype was seen many times. This beta chain is an unintended read in a library built for alpha chains; its size means little. This chain links TRBV5-5 with TRBJ1-5, with no clear D. Germline CDR1 is SGHKS and CDR2 is YYEKEE (reference sequence). The V end was cut by 0 bases, the J end by 0 bases, with 7 bases between. The length of the CDR3 is 15 residues. The CDR3 reads CASSLASHSNQPQHF. DNA of the CDR3: TGTGCCAGCAGCTTGGCCAGTCATAGCAATCAGCCCCAGCATTTT.

This clonotype was recorded many times. A library made for alpha chains picked up this beta chain off target, so its size means little. The rearrangement joins TRBV30 to TRBJ1-6; no reliable D call. Trimming removed 0 bases from V and 12 bases from J, with 9 bases in between. CDR1 and CDR2 (germline): GTSNPN, SVGIG (reference sequence). CDR3 length: 12 residues. CDR3 coding DNA: TGTGCCTGGAGTGTATTCGCAGGACCCCTCCACTTT. It specifies CAWSVFAGPLHF.

This clonotype turned up a few times. The library was designed around alpha chains, so this beta chain is a stray read whose abundance carries little weight. The V and J genes are TRBV20-1 and TRBJ1-1; D remains unclear. Germline V gene lookup returns CDR1 DFQATT and CDR2 SNEGSKA (reference sequence). Trimming removed 5 bases at V and 0 bases at J, with 16 bases between. The CDR3 is 15 residues long. The CDR3 reads CSAQAGGSLNTEAFF. CDR3 nucleotides: TGCAGTGCTCAAGCGGGAGGGTCGTTGAACACTGAAGCTTTCTTT.

The sample holds many counts of this clonotype. For a library built for alpha chains, this beta chain is a stray read; little rests on its size. The chain uses TRBV5-6 and TRBJ2-3; D is perhaps TRBD2 (6 bases). CDR1 is SGHDT, CDR2 YYEEEE, per germline. The CDR3 runs to 13 residues. Trimming cost V 4 bases and J 9 bases, with 15 bases left between them. The CDR3 sequence is CASSPRAGITQYF. CDR3 sequence (DNA): TGTGCCAGCAGCCCAAGGGCGGGAATCACGCAGTATTTT.

This clonotype was seen more than once but under ten times. Found in a library prepared for alpha chains, this beta chain is an off-target read, and its abundance has little meaning. The chain combines TRBV11-2 with TRBJ2-3, with TRBD2 as a possible D gene (6 bases). Germline V gene data show CDR1 as SGHAT and CDR2 as FQNNGV. This CDR3 is built from 13 residues. Trimming took 5 bases from V and 3 from J, leaving 9 bases between them. CDR3 DNA sequence: TGTGCCAGCAGCCCTCGGGGGACAGATACGCAGTATTTT. This translates into CASSPRGTDTQYF. The whole variable domain, filled in from reference TRBV11-2 and TRBJ2-3, reads EAGVAQSPRYKIIEKRQSVAFWCNPISGHATLYWYQQILGQGPKLLIQFQNNGVVDDSQLPKDRFSAERLKGVDSTLKIQPAKLEDSAVYLCASSPRGTDTQYFGPGTRLTVL.

This clonotype was recorded a few times. For a library built for alpha chains, this beta chain is a stray read; little rests on its size. V is TRBV30 and J is TRBJ1-4; possibly TRBD1 for D (6 bases). With 4 bases removed from V and 7 bases from J, the gap between germline ends came to 13 bases. Germline-derived CDR1 and CDR2 are GTSNPN and SVGIG (reference sequence). The CDR3 is 13 residues long. In nucleotides, the CDR3 is TGTGCCTGGATGAACAGGGATAGTGAAAAACTGTTTTTT. Translated, it gives CAWMNRDSEKLFF. Together with reference TRBV30 and TRBJ1-4, the CDR3 gives the full variable domain: SQTIHQWPATLVQPVGSPLSLECTVEGTSNPNLYWYRQAAGRGLQLLFYSVGIGQISSEVPQNLSASRPQDRQFILSSKKLLLSDSGFYLCAWMNRDSEKLFFGSGTQLSVL.

Notes on this clonotype: Since it is a stray read in a library aimed at alpha chains, this beta chain has a size that is not meaningful. This chain uses TRBV28 with TRBJ2-7; D not certain. Trimming took 2 bases from V and 4 from J, leaving 12 bases between them. Germline V CDR1 and CDR2: MDHEN, SYDVKM. The CDR3 covers 14 residues. Here the CDR3 reads CASSLRRGDYEQYF. CDR3 DNA: TGTGCCAGCAGTTTAAGGAGAGGTGATTACGAGCAGTACTTC.

This clonotype appeared a few times. In a library made to pick up alpha chains, this beta chain is a stray read with a size that means little. The J gene is TRBJ2-1, the V gene TRBV5-1; the D gene is possibly TRBD2 (5 bases). Trimming took 4 bases from V and 4 from J, leaving 24 bases between them. Germline loops: CDR1 SGHRS, CDR2 YFSETQ. CDR3 length equals 18 residues. The CDR3 loop is CASSGPRGLGGVYNEQFF. CDR3 bases: TGCGCCAGCAGCGGGCCTCGGGGATTAGGTGGGGTTTACAATGAGCAGTTCTTC.

Notes on this clonotype: Found in a library prepared for alpha chains, this beta chain is an off-target read, and its abundance has little meaning. The rearrangement joins TRBV12-3 or TRBV12-4 to TRBJ1-3; possibly TRBD1 for D (6 bases). The germline V and J ends were trimmed by 2 bases and 1 base, with 24 bases remaining between them. CDR3 size: 20 residues. The CDR3 here is CASSLYPDSQGRRSGNTIYF. CDR3 coding DNA: TGTGCCAGCAGTTTATATCCGGACAGTCAGGGTCGAAGGTCTGGAAACACCATATATTTT.

Worth noting for this clonotype: This beta chain appears as a stray read in a library generated for alpha chains; its size is not informative. This chain joins TRBV30 and TRBJ1-5; the D is unclear. V shed 2 bases and J shed 5 bases, with 10 bases lying between them. Germline CDR1 GTSNPN, CDR2 SVGIG (reference sequence). CDR3 length: 13 residues. The CDR3 protein is CAWSSSVDQPQHF. As DNA, the CDR3 is TGTGCCTGGAGTTCTAGTGTGGATCAGCCCCAGCATTTT.

This clonotype was recorded many times. For a library built for alpha chains, this beta chain is a stray read; little rests on its size. The rearrangement uses TRBV5-1 and TRBJ2-1, with D maybe TRBD2 (6 bases). Trimming took 1 base from V and 5 from J, leaving 16 bases between them. CDR1 is SGHRS and CDR2 is YFSETQ in the germline V gene. There are 16 residues in the CDR3. For the CDR3, the DNA is TGCGCCAGCAGCTTGCCCGGGGCCGCGGGGAACAATGAGCAGTTCTTC. This gives the protein CASSLPGAAGNNEQFF.

In its sample, this clonotype was seen many times. This beta chain lies outside the target of a library built for alpha chains; its clone size means little. The chain has TRBV7-8 and TRBJ2-3; D might be TRBD1 (6 bases). This CDR3 has 15 amino acids. V was trimmed by 1 base and J by 8 bases, leaving 16 bases between them. Germline CDR1 is SGHVS and CDR2 is FQNEAQ. CDR3 nucleotide sequence: TGTGCCAGCAGCTTAGTCGGGACACTTGAGGGTACGCAGTATTTT. Translation gives CASSLVGTLEGTQYF.

Points on this clonotype: Because this beta chain is a stray read in a library intended to capture alpha chains, its abundance should not be given much weight. CDR3 DNA sequence: TGTGCCAGCAGCTTAGGGGACACTAGCAATCAGCCCCAGCATTTT. It is translated as CASSLGDTSNQPQHF. V is TRBV7-9 and J is TRBJ1-5; maybe TRBD1 (6 bases). The V end was cut by 1 base, the J end by 0 bases, with 7 bases between. This CDR3 comprises 15 residues. Germline loops: CDR1 SEHNR, CDR2 FQNEAQ (reference sequence).

This clonotype rates as large. The library was prepared for alpha chains; this beta chain is a stray read, so its frequency means little. V usage is TRBV4-1 and J usage is TRBJ2-4; 9 bases are shared with TRBD2. This CDR3 region has 15 residues. Germline-derived CDR1 and CDR2 are MGHRA and YSYEKL. The junction had 6 bases not matched to a gene; V was cut back by 0 bases and J by 9 bases. CDR3 sequence reads: CASSQEAGGPAIQYF. CDR3 DNA: TGCGCCAGCAGCCAAGAGGCGGGGGGGCCTGCCATTCAGTACTTC.

In the case of this clonotype: This beta chain turned up in a library designed for alpha chains; as an off-target read, its abundance says little. The V and J genes are TRBV20-1 and TRBJ1-2; D remains unclear. The CDR3 consists of 13 residues. In germline, CDR1 is DFQATT, CDR2 SNEGSKA (reference sequence). The CDR3 loop is CSPGQATNYGYTF. CDR3 DNA sequence: TGCAGCCCCGGGCAGGCGACTAACTATGGCTACACCTTC.

This clonotype was detected ten times or more. This beta chain turned up in a library designed for alpha chains; as an off-target read, its abundance says little. The V gene is TRBV15, the J gene TRBJ2-7; no definite D call. Trimming pared 1 base from V and 2 bases from J, leaving 12 bases between. There are 15 residues in the CDR3. Germline V gives CDR1 LNHNV, CDR2 YYDKDF (reference sequence). CDR3 in amino acids: CATSRATDATYEQYF. DNA for the CDR3: TGTGCCACCAGCAGAGCCACGGACGCTACCTACGAGCAGTACTTC.

This clonotype was counted many times. This beta chain lies outside the target of a library built for alpha chains; its clone size means little. The rearrangement joins TRBV7-2 to TRBJ2-5; D is tentatively TRBD1 or TRBD2 (5 bases each). Between the trimmed V and J ends, which lost 6 bases and 2 bases, there was a span of 16 bases. The length of the CDR3 is 15 residues. The V gene's germline CDR1 is SGHTA and CDR2 FQGNSA. This CDR3 is CASRSGTAAQETQYF. The CDR3 region has the DNA TGTGCCAGCAGATCCGGGACCGCCGCACAAGAGACCCAGTACTTC.

This clonotype was found many times. Because the library targeted alpha chains, this beta chain is an off-target read whose size means little. V gene TRBV7-9 combines with J gene TRBJ2-3; no firm D call. The CDR3 length is 11 residues. V was pared by 2 bases and J by 5 bases, with 2 bases between. Germline V gene lookup returns CDR1 SEHNR and CDR2 FQNEAQ (reference sequence). The CDR3 loop is CASSLKDTQYF. CDR3 sequence (DNA): TGTGCCAGCAGCTTAAAAGATACGCAGTATTTT.

This clonotype has a handful of counts. This beta chain lies outside the target of a library built for alpha chains; its clone size means little. The chain couples TRBV9 to TRBJ2-3; D is undetermined. This CDR3 is 13 amino acids long. The germline V gene encodes CDR1 SGDLS and CDR2 YYNGEE. V lost 2 bases and J lost 0, with 4 bases in between. The CDR3 region is CASSVGSTDTQYF. The CDR3 bases are TGTGCCAGCAGCGTCGGTAGCACAGATACGCAGTATTTT.

The sample holds many counts of this clonotype. The size of this beta chain means little, since it is a stray read in a library made for alpha chains. The CDR3 reads CASSPQGFETQYF. The CDR3 nucleotides are TGTGCCAGCAGTCCGCAGGGATTTGAGACCCAGTACTTC. The gene calls are TRBV12-3 or TRBV12-4 and TRBJ2-5; possible D gene TRBD1, 5 bases. The germline V and J ends were trimmed by 5 bases and 5 bases, with 12 bases remaining between them. The CDR3 sequence is 13 residues long.

In its sample, this clonotype was seen many times. This beta chain was picked up by a library intended for alpha chains and is off target, so its count carries little meaning. The V call is TRBV7-3, the J call TRBJ2-1; no clear D gene. V dropped 5 bases and J dropped 7 bases, with 15 bases sitting between them. CDR1 and CDR2 from the germline V gene are SGHTA and FQGTGA. The CDR3 spans 14 residues. The CDR3 bases are TGTGCCAGCAGCCCCTATGGAAGTAGTAATGAGCAGTTCTTC. Protein: CASSPYGSSNEQFF.

This clonotype was seen more than once but under ten times. This beta chain appears as a stray read in a library generated for alpha chains; its size is not informative. This rearrangement joins TRBV6-2 or TRBV6-3 to TRBJ2-3, with 8 bases matching TRBD1. Trimming took 5 bases from V and 3 from J; bases not matched to a gene: 10. This CDR3 spans 16 amino acids. CDR1 and CDR2 (germline): MNHEY, SVGEGT. CDR3 residues: CASSPHQRQGTDTQYF. DNA for the CDR3: TGTGCCAGCAGTCCCCATCAACGACAGGGGACAGATACGCAGTATTTT.

This clonotype was counted ten times or more. The library was prepared for alpha chains; this beta chain is a stray read, so its frequency means little. V and J are TRBV12-3 or TRBV12-4 and TRBJ2-3; 11 bases align to TRBD2. Germline trimming cut 5 bases from V and 0 bases from J; bases unmatched to any gene: 7. The CDR3 loop spans 17 amino acids. The CDR3 coding sequence is TGTGCCAGCAGTCCGAGGACTAGCGGGCTGAGCACAGATACGCAGTATTTT. Translation gives CASSPRTSGLSTDTQYF.

Details on this clonotype: This beta chain is a stray sequence in a library constructed for alpha chains; its clone size is not meaningful. This rearrangement joins TRBV3-1 to TRBJ1-5; D possibly corresponds to TRBD1 (6 bases). Between the trimmed V and J ends, which lost 1 base and 3 bases, there was a span of 10 bases. There are 15 residues in the CDR3. The germline V gene has CDR1 LGHDT and CDR2 YNNKEL (reference sequence). CDR3 DNA: TGTGCCAGCAGCCAAGTCCGGGACACCAATCAGCCCCAGCATTTT. Protein: CASSQVRDTNQPQHF. The full variable domain, its missing parts supplied by reference TRBV3-1 and TRBJ1-5, is DTAVSQTPKYLVTQMGNDKSIKCEQNLGHDTMYWYKQDSKKFLKIMFSYNNKELIINETVPNRFSPKSPDKAHLNLHINSLELGDSAVYFCASSQVRDTNQPQHFGDGTRLSIL.